Listed below are T cell receptor beta chains from one sample, sequenced in a study of T cell responses to AZD1222 COVID-19 vaccine. The table came from immunoSEQ multiplex PCR; TCRdb's copy has only in-frame clones and leaves some out. The sample lists some 170,000 clones, 92% occurring once. Source: peripheral blood, taken on day 0 of MenACWY control vaccination. The receptors were gathered from an adult in good health. Both conserved end residues are part of each CDR3. D genes are given only for firm matches. A clone size is listed for some rows: how often the clone was seen (once, few, many), or a class if it is expanded.

>TRBD2|TRBJ2-3|TRBV19|.
CASSTPGLAGRRDTQYF
TGTGCCAGTAGTACTCCGGGACTAGCGGGGCGCAGGGATACGCAGTATTTT
>.|TRBJ1-2|TRBV19|.
CASSQNWDGYTF
TGTGCCAGTAGTCAAAACTGGGATGGCTACACCTTC
>.|TRBJ2-2|TRBV6-2/TRBV6-3|.
CASSFSGTWVGELFF
TGTGCCAGCAGTTTCTCCGGGACTTGGGTCGGGGAGCTGTTTTTT
>TRBD2|TRBJ2-2|TRBV14|.
CASSQRGGKNTGELFF
TGTGCCAGCAGCCAAAGGGGAGGGAAAAACACCGGGGAGCTGTTTTTT
>.|TRBJ2-1|TRBV9|.
CASSVLVRADEQFF
TGTGCCAGCAGCGTACTAGTTCGGGCCGATGAGCAGTTCTTC
>.|TRBJ1-6|TRBV2|.
CAKSPGGNSPLHF
TGTGCCAAATCCCCTGGGGGTAATTCACCCCTCCACTTT
>.|TRBJ2-7|TRBV5-8|.
CASSPEHSEQYF
TGTGCCAGCAGCCCGGAACACTCCGAGCAGTACTTC
>.|TRBJ2-3|TRBV28|.
CASSLGLPTDTQYF
TGTGCCAGCAGTTTAGGACTTCCCACAGATACGCAGTATTTT
>.|TRBJ1-5|TRBV15|.
CATSGNVGVGGGNQPQHF
TGTGCCACCAGCGGAAATGTGGGGGTAGGGGGAGGCAATCAGCCCCAGCATTTT
>.|TRBJ1-3|TRBV28|.
CASRARSSGNTIYF
TGTGCCAGCAGGGCGCGGAGCTCTGGAAACACCATATATTTT
>.|TRBJ1-2|TRBV7-2|.
CASTVDGTVYGYTF
TGTGCCAGCACCGTGGACGGGACGGTCTATGGCTACACCTTC
>.|TRBJ2-2|TRBV3-1/TRBV3-2|few
CASSRLSDGAGELFF
TGTGCCAGCAGCCGCCTATCCGATGGCGCCGGGGAGCTGTTTTTT
>TRBD1|TRBJ1-6|TRBV30|.
CAWSSHDPGQNNSPLHF
TGTGCCTGGAGTTCACACGATCCGGGACAGAATAATTCACCCCTCCACTTT
>.|TRBJ1-1|TRBV5-4|.
CASSSPGQYTEAFF
TGTGCCAGCAGCTCCCCTGGGCAATACACTGAAGCTTTCTTT
>.|TRBJ1-4|TRBV3-1/TRBV3-2|.
CASSRNTGRATNEKLFF
TGTGCCAGCAGCCGCAACACAGGGAGGGCCACTAATGAAAAACTGTTTTTT
>.|TRBJ1-1|TRBV5-1|.
CASSRTAMNTEAFF
TGCGCCAGCAGCAGGACGGCGATGAACACTGAAGCTTTCTTT
>.|TRBJ1-5|TRBV19|.
CANPNRALNQPQHF
TGTGCCAATCCCAACCGGGCATTGAATCAGCCCCAGCATTTT
>.|TRBJ1-4|TRBV19|.
CASSTPGGQNEKLFF
TGTGCCAGTTCTACCCCCGGCGGCCAGAATGAAAAACTGTTTTTT
>TRBD1|TRBJ1-5|TRBV6-2/TRBV6-3|.
CASSSGTDRYSNQPQHF
TGTGCCAGCAGTTCCGGGACAGATCGCTATAGCAATCAGCCCCAGCATTTT
>.|TRBJ1-5|TRBV24-1|.
CATSAPGLNQPQHF
TGTGCCACCAGTGCGCCGGGCCTCAATCAGCCCCAGCATTTT